This TCR beta chain emerged from a study of TIL therapy for anti-PD-1-resistant metastatic lung cancer. About the study: Patients then received nivolumab; progressors got lymphodepletion, TIL and IL-2. Most patients had lung adenocarcinoma; several tumors were EGFR-mutant, two ALK-rearranged; half smoked currently or formerly. Study-level results: Infused TIL clonotypes partially replaced the baseline blood repertoire, then decayed over months.

This clone has only one observation. Its antigen is as yet unknown. The libraries were made with immunoSEQ v3. Libraries were sequenced to around 2 million read pairs (survey) or 5-6 million (deep). Produced via immunoSEQ multiplex PCR; TCRdb's table is partial and in-frame only. The data show about 19,000 clones, almost 80% seen once. This CDR3 contains 12 residues. Trimming took 5 bases from V and 3 from J, leaving 8 bases between them. The time point was: pre-treatment sample, taken before nivolumab and TIL therapy. The origin of this receptor is a person aged 25 to 80 with non-small cell lung cancer. The V call is TRBV12-3 or TRBV12-4, the J call TRBJ2-7; D call uncertain. Specimen: blood, collected at baseline. The CDR3 sequence: CASSGRGYEQYF. The CDR3 coding sequence is TGTGCCAGCAGTGGGCGAGGCTACGAGCAGTACTTC.